This TCR beta chain was documented in a study of cytomegalovirus exposure and HLA in healthy donors (dated by TCRdb to 2017 to 2019). Broadly, across the study: According to an earlier analysis of 587 of the donors, about 190 million T cells yielded 90 million to 130 million unique TCR beta sequences and about 300 Gb of sequence data. An early release that covered about 640 HLA-typed donors contained about 300 gigabases of sequencing data and about 84 million unique TCR sequences. The genetic ancestry cluster associated with self-reported Caucasian donors included over 65% of the 300 to 450 genotyped donors. The study was designed to test whether signatures of past pathogen exposure could be identified by cataloging public T cell receptors. Using immunosequencing, the study profiled T cell repertoires from 640 or so subjects and related those repertoires to cytomegalovirus serostatus. Besides the first cohort of 666 subjects, a separate validation cohort made up of over 95 different subjects was used. The study combined high-throughput TCR immunosequencing, statistical association of individual TCRs with disease status, and machine learning to predict cytomegalovirus infection status. In a later analysis, previously published TCR beta repertoires from fewer than 750 donors were re-analyzed and high-resolution HLA genotyping was added so that TCR occurrence patterns could be studied. In the later analysis, no new phenotypic data were used to find candidate immune exposures; instead, reliance was placed on TCR beta sequences and their occurrence across donors. An earlier analysis of around 580 of the donors used high-throughput TCR beta sequencing to judge whether each TCR beta V gene segment behaved as functional or pseudogenic. Donor age, sex, ethnicity and CMV serostatus were compiled alongside the repertoire data. A later genetic analysis took genome-wide SNP genotypes for about 55% of the 666 donors and used that subset as a discovery cohort. Every discovery cohort repertoire had been produced on one sequencing platform. HLA typing included class I and class II loci at four-digit resolution. Typing coverage varied by locus: roughly 629-630 donors for A, B, C, DRB1 and DQB1; some 520 for DQA1; over 600 for DPA1; roughly 450 for DPB1. A handful of DR-DQ haplotypes were handled as single units for association and clustering because linkage in the cohort was strong. On average, over 200,000 unique TCR beta nucleotide sequences were sequenced per donor among several hundred genotyped donors of the cohort, with roughly a sixth of those sequences being non-productive. Findings and caveats that apply to the study as a whole: Only TCR beta chains were sequenced in this cohort, and the absence of alpha or paired-chain data limited detectable features. Because HLA typing was missing for some donors at each locus, association tests included only the typed subset. Three of the identified cytomegalovirus-associated TCR beta chains were confirmed in vitro to be specific for cytomegalovirus antigens. Some IMGT-functional V segments, including TRBV6-2 and TRBV6-3, could not be distinguished by the 87-base-pair reads and were therefore excluded. Because counts were too low, roughly 18 rarely observed V segments, including chromosome 9 orphons, were left out of the earlier analysis of several hundred of the donors. Immune exposure information for the cohort was limited to CMV serostatus. A later genetic analysis associated a missense DCLRE1C variant with V-gene and J-gene trimming of TCR beta chains, and an independent cohort replicated the association. Correlated functional status among segregating V segments might reflect linkage disequilibrium, but an unknown experimental factor could not be ruled out. According to the authors, the approach could potentially be generalized to other disease states and immunological phenotypes. Broadly in line with IMGT annotations, most TCR beta V segments showed up in productive rearrangements about 87% or about 30% of the time in an earlier analysis of a few hundred of the donors. Cytomegalovirus status was reported to be diagnosed by the classifier with high specificity and sensitivity in both the original and validation cohorts. When HLA alleles, especially DR and DQ, strongly co-occurred, TCR associations were difficult to assign to individual alleles. In a later analysis, HLA-associated TCR beta chains showed more clonal expansion and lower generation probabilities than non-associated chains that were equally common. In a later analysis, the rate of TCR association differed among HLA loci, with DRB1 alleles having the most associated TCRs and HLA-C alleles having the fewest. A further reported finding was that TCR beta sequences accurately predicted the HLA-A and HLA-B alleles for most subjects in the first cohort. Compared with the roughly 670-donor mean, donors in an Asian-associated ancestry cluster had fewer N-insertions in productive TCRs, according to a later genetic analysis. In a later analysis, 15,000 to 20,000 TCR beta sequences were associated with specific HLA alleles at a false discovery rate of 0.05. Sequencing depth was assumed to be roughly uniform across donors in the presence/absence analyses, though that assumption may not hold. According to a later analysis, parvovirus B19, influenza, CMV and Epstein-Barr virus appeared linked to several top co-occurrence clusters. In the study, 150 to 200 TCR beta chains were listed as associated with cytomegalovirus. A cluster of highly shared sequence variants was judged likely to represent a technical artifact of the sequencing pipeline. According to a later analysis, most CMV-associated TCR beta chains appeared to be HLA-restricted, and the HLA associations seemed to be driven largely by CMV exposure. Most TCR sequences were seen in very few donors, while some public TCRs were found in many individuals.

Libraries were built with the immunoSEQ multiplex PCR assay. For the multiplex PCR, a mixture combining 60 forward primers for TCR Vbeta segments and 13 reverse primers for TCR Jbeta segments was used. The CDR3 region of rearranged TCR beta genes was amplified from genomic DNA by a multiplex PCR assay. On the Illumina HiSeq System, the amplified TCR beta libraries were sequenced as 87-base-pair reads. The authors' pipeline ran thus. A later analysis counted some 80 million unique TCR beta chains across the 700 or so repertoires, and around 9.9 million of these chains were shared by at least two donors. A nearest-neighbor algorithm error-corrected the raw reads and collapsed the reads into unique sequences, merging closely related sequences to remove PCR and sequencing errors. Alignment of CDR3 sequences to IMGT reference sequences was used to assign V, D and J gene segments. For a sequence to be retained, a match of at least six nucleotides to both a V gene segment and a J gene segment was required. Rearrangements were called productive when the CDR3 lacked stop codons and stayed in frame with V and J; all others were non-productive. CDR3 was defined by IMGT convention, running from the second conserved V-encoded cysteine to the conserved J-encoded phenylalanine. The earlier analysis of approximately 590 of the donors excluded any sequence lacking an unambiguous match to a single V gene segment. In an earlier analysis of some 590 of the donors, V segments were called functional above 56.7% productive rearrangements and were called segregating when the between-donor standard deviation exceeded 5%. A statistical classification framework was built for diagnosing cytomegalovirus status from the catalog of TCR beta chain sequences. In a later analysis, V and J genes were assigned by comparing TCR nucleotide sequences against IMGT/GENE-DB human TR gene sequences. Using the TCRdist pipeline, a later analysis assigned CDR3 sequences along with most-parsimonious VDJ recombination scenarios. A later analysis defined each TCR beta chain by its CDR3 amino acid sequence plus V-gene family, and excluded reads lacking a unique V-gene family. As a way to deal with suspected cross-contamination and a sequencing artifact, a later analysis dropped 450 to 600 nucleotide sequences that were highly shared and had low generation probability. In a later analysis, a clonal expansion index for each public chain was calculated from normalized within-repertoire ranks of inferred template counts. In a later analysis, generation probabilities were computed using a VDJ recombination model fitted to out-of-frame rearrangements, and the results were checked against IGoR. A later analysis scored TCR-TCR, TCR-HLA and TCR-CMV co-occurrence with hypergeometric tests, applying a repertoire-size bias correction to TCR pairs. False discovery rates were estimated in a later analysis by permuting HLA or CMV assignments 20 times. In a later analysis, co-occurring TCRs were grouped with DBSCAN, and TCRdist sequence similarity was added when clustering was performed within HLA-allele-positive subsets. Repertoires with fewer than 30,000 or more than 120,000 public chains were left out of co-occurrence clustering, as were five repertoires with anomalous nucleotide sharing. TCRdb provides this immuneACCESS table in a form limited to in-frame rearrangements. Some clones are lacking; in checked studies, under half of them reflect an unresolved V gene, and why the rest are absent is not known. V and J calls and clone size follow that table, whereas D and trimming were derived from the DNA. The sample table shows 95,000 to 100,000 clones, and around 67% are seen once. The top ten hold about 1.8% of the sample.

In total, approximately 700 healthy bone marrow donors made up the cohort. All cohort members were sampled while nominally healthy, although unrecorded immune exposures were likely present. The donor tested CMV seronegative and was one of the 352 seronegative cohort members. A peripheral blood sample was provided by each donor, and peripheral blood mononuclear cells were used for TCR beta sequencing. Genomic DNA extraction from the blood cell samples was performed with the Qiagen DNeasy Blood Extraction Kit. Trimming takes 1 base from V and 5 bases from J, and the germline ends sit 16 bases apart. For CDR1 and CDR2, the germline V gene lists SGHRS and YFSETQ. The CDR3 covers 15 residues, taking in both the cysteine and the phenylalanine. The read is trimmed to its CDR3 DNA, 45 bases read in frame from base 1. This clone showed up just once. Its specific antigen is unknown. Per-base qualities were not stored, and no clone one base away is much larger.

The V and J genes are TRBV5-1 and TRBJ2-7, with TRBD2 tentatively as D gene (7 bases match). This receptor was obtained from a male donor in good health and CMV-seronegative. Material for sequencing was PBMCs. CDR3 region: CASSLWGGQGNEQYF. The nucleotides are TGCGCCAGCAGCTTGTGGGGGGGGCAGGGCAACGAGCAGTACTTC.